The rows below give T cell receptor beta chains drawn from one sample of a study of blood T cell repertoires in COVID-19. Assay used: immunoSEQ multiplex PCR; TCRdb lists only in-frame clones, some missing. The table includes roughly 64,000 clones, about nine tenths detected once. What was sequenced was peripheral blood. Source of these receptors: a man aged 50 or older with active COVID-19. CDR3s include the opening cysteine and the closing phenylalanine or tryptophan. The D gene is left open where the match is weak. Clone size appears in some rows only: once, few, many, or a class for an expanded clone.

NA	TRBD1	TRBJ2-2	TRBV30	TGTGCCTGGAGTGTGCGGGACAGGGAATACGGGGAGCTGTTTTTT	CAWSVRDREYGELFF
NA	TRBD1	TRBJ2-3	TRBV7-2	TGTGCCAGCAGCTCTAGGACAGGGATGAACACGCAGTATTTT	CASSSRTGMNTQYF
once	TRBD1	TRBJ2-5	TRBV20-1	TGCAGTGCCATGACAGGGTTTACCCAGTACTTC	CSAMTGFTQYF
NA	NA	TRBJ2-1	TRBV4-1	TGCGCCAGCAGCCCTCTGCTCGGCAATGAGCAGTTCTTC	CASSPLLGNEQFF
NA	TRBD1	TRBJ2-5	TRBV18	TGTGCCAGCTCACCACTGCCAGGGGGCTTGGAGACCCAGTACTTC	CASSPLPGGLETQYF
NA	TRBD2	TRBJ2-2	TRBV7-9	TGTGCCAGCCAAAGCGGGGCCAACACCGGGGAGCTGTTTTTT	CASQSGANTGELFF
NA	NA	TRBJ2-3	TRBV10-3	TGTGCCATCAGTGGTAGCGGCGAAGATACGCAGTATTTT	CAISGSGEDTQYF
NA	NA	TRBJ2-5	TRBV6-4	TGTGCCAGCAGTGAAAGGGAGAGGGAGACCCAGTACTTC	CASSERERETQYF
NA	NA	TRBJ1-5	TRBV19	TGTGCCAGTAGTCGACAGGTGGGCAATCAGCCCCAGCATTTT	CASSRQVGNQPQHF
NA	TRBD2	TRBJ2-3	TRBV10-3	TGTGCCATCAGTGAGATAGCGGGGGGAACAGAAGATACGCAGTATTTT	CAISEIAGGTEDTQYF
NA	NA	TRBJ2-1	TRBV9	TGTGCCAGCAGCGCGGCGGGGCTAGCTGGCGTTGAGCAGTTCTTC	CASSAAGLAGVEQFF
NA	TRBD1	TRBJ2-1	TRBV6-5	TGTGCCAGCAGTCGTGACAGGGTGGGTGAGCAGTTCTTC	CASSRDRVGEQFF
NA	NA	TRBJ1-4	TRBV4-1	TGCGCCAGCAGCCGGGTCCAGGATACTCCTAATGAAAAACTGTTTTTT	CASSRVQDTPNEKLFF
NA	NA	TRBJ1-4	TRBV7-9	TGTGCCAGCAGTGACAGACTTGAAAAACTGTTTTTT	CASSDRLEKLFF
NA	TRBD2	TRBJ2-3	TRBV24-1	TGTGCCACCAGTGATTTCCGGGGACTAGCGGGAATCACAGATACGCAGTATTTT	CATSDFRGLAGITDTQYF
NA	NA	TRBJ2-7	TRBV21-1	TGTGCCAGCAGCGTTGGCCCGGAGGTTATCGACGAGCAGTACTTC	CASSVGPEVIDEQYF
NA	TRBD2	TRBJ2-3	TRBV7-6	TGTGCCAGCAGCTTAATTAGCGGGAGCGGCACAGATACGCAGTATTTT	CASSLISGSGTDTQYF
once	NA	TRBJ1-4	TRBV6-2/TRBV6-3	TGTGCCAGCAGTCCAGGGTGGACAGAGAATGAAAAACTGTTTTTT	CASSPGWTENEKLFF
NA	TRBD1	TRBJ2-7	TRBV24-1	TGTGCCACCAGTGATTTGGGGGGGACAGGGACCTACGAGCAGTACTTC	CATSDLGGTGTYEQYF
once	NA	TRBJ2-7	TRBV19	TGTGCCAGTAGTATTGGAGGGGAGCAGTACTTC	CASSIGGEQYF
NA	NA	TRBJ2-6	TRBV27	TGTGCCAGCAGTTTAAGCGTGTCTGGGGCCAACGTCCTGACTTTC	CASSLSVSGANVLTF
NA	NA	TRBJ2-1	TRBV10-3	TGTGCCATCAGCTCGACAGGAAATGAGCAGTTCTTC	CAISSTGNEQFF
once	NA	TRBJ2-5	TRBV6-1	NA	CASSEFGQGAYF
NA	TRBD2	TRBJ2-3	TRBV5-4	TGTGCCAGCAGCTTGCTAGCGGGAGAACTAACAGATACGCAGTATTTT	CASSLLAGELTDTQYF
NA	TRBD2	TRBJ2-5	TRBV6-5	TGTGCCAGCAGTTCGGACCCTGGGGGGGCCCAGTACTTC	CASSSDPGGAQYF
few	TRBD1	TRBJ1-1	TRBV11-1	TGTGCCAGCAGCCAAGACAGGGGGGCCAACACTGAAGCTTTCTTT	CASSQDRGANTEAFF
NA	TRBD1	TRBJ1-4	TRBV19	TGTGCCAGTAGTATTTGGGGGACAGGGGGTATCAGTGAAAAACTGTTTTTT	CASSIWGTGGISEKLFF
NA	NA	TRBJ2-5	TRBV4-1	TGCGCCAGCAGCCAAGAGAGACAGACAGGAGAGACCCAGTACTTC	CASSQERQTGETQYF
NA	NA	TRBJ1-4	TRBV28	TGTGCCAGCAGTAGTTCGGAGCCTAATGAAAAACTGTTTTTT	CASSSSEPNEKLFF
NA	NA	TRBJ2-1	TRBV6-5	TGTGCCAGCAGAAGTCCGGGGTACAATGAGCAGTTCTTC	CASRSPGYNEQFF
NA	NA	TRBJ2-5	TRBV2	TGTGCCAGCAGCGTTGACATACAAGAGACCCAGTACTTC	CASSVDIQETQYF
NA	NA	TRBJ2-1	TRBV9	TGTGCCAGCAGCGTAGTTGAGGGTGGCAATGAGCAGTTCTTC	CASSVVEGGNEQFF
NA	NA	TRBJ1-4	TRBV4-2	TGTGCCAGCAGCCAAGATCCCCGGAATGAAAAACTGTTTTTT	CASSQDPRNEKLFF
once	TRBD1	TRBJ2-2	TRBV7-9	TGTGCCAGCAGCTTAGGGACAGGGGCCAACACCGGGGAGCTGTTTTTT	CASSLGTGANTGELFF
NA	TRBD2	TRBJ2-4	TRBV5-1	TGCGCCAGCAGCTTAACCTCCGGGACTAGCGGGGGGTCTTACATTCAGTACTTC	CASSLTSGTSGGSYIQYF
NA	TRBD1	TRBJ2-7	TRBV12-3/TRBV12-4	TGTGCCAGCAGTTTAATACAGGGGAACGAGCAGTACTTC	CASSLIQGNEQYF
few	NA	TRBJ1-5	TRBV7-9	TGTGCCAGCAGCTTAGGGCTGGACTATCAGCCCCAGCATTTT	CASSLGLDYQPQHF
NA	NA	TRBJ2-1	TRBV24-1	TGTGCCACCAGTGAGGCTAGAGGTGAGCAGTTCTTC	CATSEARGEQFF
NA	NA	TRBJ1-1	TRBV28	TGTGCCAGCATCCAAAACACTGAAGCTTTCTTT	CASIQNTEAFF
NA	TRBD2	TRBJ2-1	TRBV6-2/TRBV6-3	TGTGCCAGCAGTTTGGGACTAGGCAATGAGCAGTTCTTC	CASSLGLGNEQFF
NA	TRBD2	TRBJ2-3	TRBV7-7	TGTGCCAGCAGCCCGGCGGGGGGCGGCACAGATACGCAGTATTTT	CASSPAGGGTDTQYF
NA	NA	TRBJ1-2	TRBV18	TGTGCCAGCTCACCTTCCGGGATAACCTATGGCTACACCTTC	CASSPSGITYGYTF